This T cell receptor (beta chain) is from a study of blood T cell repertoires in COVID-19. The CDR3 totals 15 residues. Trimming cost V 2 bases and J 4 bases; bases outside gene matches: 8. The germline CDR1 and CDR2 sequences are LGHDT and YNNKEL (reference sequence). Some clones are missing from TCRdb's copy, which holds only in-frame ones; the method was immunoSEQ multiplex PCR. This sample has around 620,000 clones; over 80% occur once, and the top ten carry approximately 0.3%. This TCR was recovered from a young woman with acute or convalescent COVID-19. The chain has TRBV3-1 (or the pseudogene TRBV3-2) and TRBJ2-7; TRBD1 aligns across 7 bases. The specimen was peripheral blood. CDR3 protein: CASSQFLDRQYEQYF. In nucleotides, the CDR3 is TGTGCCAGCAGCCAATTCCTGGACAGGCAATACGAGCAGTACTTC.